The entry below describes one T cell receptor (beta chain). This entry comes from a study of blood T cell repertoires in COVID-19. The V gene lost 6 bases and the J gene lost 3 bases, with 15 bases spanning the gap. The germline CDR1 and CDR2 sequences are SEHNR and FQNEAQ (reference sequence). The CDR3 length is 15 residues. Assay: immunoSEQ multiplex PCR; the TCRdb copy retains only in-frame clones and omits some. The data hold 30,000 to 40,000 clones, with 75% to 90% observed a single time. Sequenced: peripheral blood. This receptor was identified in a man aged 55 to 70 with active COVID-19. J is TRBJ2-1 and V is TRBV7-9; D may be TRBD2 (5 bases). The CDR3: CASSQDYINYNEQFF. CDR3 in DNA: TGTGCCAGCAGTCAAGACTACATAAACTACAATGAGCAGTTCTTC.